Below are 15 T cell receptor beta chains sequenced from a single sample in a study of control samples from healthy donors and cancer patients. The method was immunoSEQ multiplex PCR; TCRdb's version includes in-frame clones alone and lacks a portion of them. The profile shows some 120,000 clones, 85% to 90% of them singletons. Sequencing was performed on blood. The receptors here all came from a man younger than 45 in good health.

V is TRBV4-1 and J is TRBJ2-7; no firm D call. Germline lookup yields CDR1 MGHRA and CDR2 YSYEKL. The CDR3 is 15 residues long. V lost 2 bases and J lost 0, with 11 bases in between. The CDR3 is CASSQRPGSSYEQYV. As DNA, the CDR3 is TGCGCCAGCAGCCAAAGACCGGGCTCCTCCTACGAGCAGTACGTC.

The CDR3 DNA is TGTGCCAGCAGACAGGGCCCGGGTACCGGGGAGCTGTTTTTT. Translation gives CASRQGPGTGELFF. V gene TRBV3-1 (or the pseudogene TRBV3-2) combines with J gene TRBJ2-2, with D possibly being TRBD1 (6 bases). V was cut by 6 bases and J by 5 bases, with 13 bases left in between. Germline CDR1 and CDR2: LGHDT and YNNKEL (reference sequence). This CDR3 has 14 residues.

This clone has a handful of counts. The chain employs TRBV5-1 and TRBJ2-3; D is perhaps TRBD2 (6 bases). The V end was cut by 0 bases, the J end by 5 bases, with 10 bases between. The CDR3 is made up of 14 amino acids. The germline gives CDR1 SGHRS, CDR2 YFSETQ. This CDR3 is CASSLDGGGDTQYF. The DNA of the CDR3 is TGCGCCAGCAGCTTGGACGGGGGAGGAGATACGCAGTATTTT.

The chain combines TRBV12-3 or TRBV12-4 with TRBJ1-5; D gene unclear. The V gene lost 3 bases and the J gene lost 4 bases, with 7 bases spanning the gap. The length of the CDR3 is 13 residues. The CDR3 region is CASSFTLNQPQHF. CDR3 nucleotide sequence: TGTGCCAGCAGTTTTACTCTAAATCAGCCCCAGCATTTT.

V usage is TRBV19 and J usage is TRBJ1-1; D unclear. In germline, CDR1 is LNHDA, CDR2 SQIVND (reference sequence). The CDR3 contains 13 residues. The V end was cut by 6 bases, the J end by 1 base, with 9 bases between. In nucleotides, the CDR3 is TGTGCCAGTAGCGTCGTTACGAACACTGAAGCTTTCTTT. Its translation is CASSVVTNTEAFF. The full variable domain, rest sourced from reference TRBV19 and TRBJ1-1, is DGGITQSPKYLFRKEGQNVTLSCEQNLNHDAMYWYRQDPGQGLRLIYYSQIVNDFQKGDIAEGYSVSREKKESFPLTVTSAQKNPTAFYLCASSVVTNTEAFFGQGTRLTVV.

The J gene is TRBJ1-6, the V gene TRBV6-6, with D possibly TRBD1 on 6 matching bases. V shed 7 bases and J shed 8 bases, with 9 bases lying between them. This CDR3 has 12 amino acids. Per the germline V gene, CDR1 is MNHNY and CDR2 is SVGAGI (reference sequence). Here the CDR3 DNA reads TGTGCCAGCAACCACAGGGATTCACCCCTCCACTTT. Amino acid sequence: CASNHRDSPLHF.

This chain uses TRBV7-6 with TRBJ1-4; a weak D match, TRBD1 (5 bases). Germline V gene lookup returns CDR1 SGHVS and CDR2 FNYEAQ. The CDR3 is made up of 17 amino acids. V was clipped by 1 base and J by 7 bases, with 19 bases between them. Here the CDR3 reads CASSLGDPGSGSEKLFF. The CDR3 nucleotides read TGTGCCAGCAGCTTAGGGGATCCGGGGTCAGGGTCTGAAAAACTGTTTTTT.

The chain has TRBV24-1 and TRBJ1-4; 9 nucleotides agree with TRBD1. From germline, CDR1 is KGHDR and CDR2 SFDVKD. The CDR3 totals 13 residues. The V gene end was trimmed by 12 bases and the J gene end by 5 bases; junction bases not matched to a gene: 6. DNA for the CDR3: TGTGCCGCCCAGACAGGGGGAAATGAAAAACTGTTTTTT. This encodes CAAQTGGNEKLFF.

This sequence joins TRBV4-2 and TRBJ2-7; possibly TRBD1 for D (6 bases). CDR3 length: 16 amino acids. Germline V gives CDR1 LGHNA, CDR2 YNFKEQ. With 0 bases removed from V and 3 bases from J, the gap between germline ends came to 15 bases. The DNA for the CDR3 is TGTGCCAGCAGCCAAGACAGGGGTCTTATTGGCTACGAGCAGTACTTC. Protein product: CASSQDRGLIGYEQYF.

The rearrangement uses TRBV7-2 and TRBJ2-5; 7 nucleotides align to TRBD2. The CDR3 is 14 amino acids. The germline V gene encodes CDR1 SGHTA and CDR2 FQGNSA. V shed 4 bases, J shed 5 bases, and the junction held 7 bases outside the gene matches. The CDR3 region is CASSWTSSGETQYF. Here the CDR3 DNA reads TGTGCCAGCAGCTGGACTAGTTCCGGGGAGACCCAGTACTTC.

By sample share, this clone is medium-sized. The chain combines TRBV29-1 with TRBJ2-2, with a possible D match to TRBD2 (5 bases). The CDR3 sequence is 12 residues long. Trimming cost V 7 bases and J 3 bases, with 9 bases left between them. Germline CDR1 is SQVTM and CDR2 is ANQGSEA. The CDR3 DNA reads TGCAGCGCCTCCGGGGACACCGGGGAGCTGTTTTTT. It yields the protein CSASGDTGELFF.

In this sample, this clone turned up once. The chain employs TRBV2 and TRBJ2-5, with TRBD2 as a possible D gene (6 bases). V was trimmed by 4 bases and J by 7 bases, leaving 16 bases between them. This CDR3 is built from 14 residues. Looked up from germline, CDR1 is SNHLY and CDR2 is FYNNEI. The CDR3 coding sequence is TGTGCCAGCAGTGCCGCAGCGGAGGGTGGGACCCAGTACTTC. As protein: CASSAAAEGGTQYF.

The chain employs TRBV18 and TRBJ2-2, with TRBD1 identical over 8 bases. The V gene's germline CDR1 is KGHSH and CDR2 LQKENI. The CDR3 runs to 17 residues. The junction had 8 bases not matched to a gene; V was cut back by 3 bases and J by 2 bases. This CDR3 is CASSPPGQVANTGELFF. CDR3 nucleotides: TGTGCCAGCTCACCGCCGGGACAGGTCGCCAACACCGGGGAGCTGTTTTTT.

Of note for this clone: The same CDR3 arises from other DNA sequences in this sample as well. The chain is built from TRBV3-1 (or the pseudogene TRBV3-2) and TRBJ2-2, with D possibly being TRBD1 or TRBD2 (5 bases each). The germline V gene encodes CDR1 LGHDT and CDR2 YNNKEL (reference sequence). The V end was cut by 8 bases, the J end by 1 base, with 11 bases between. This CDR3 contains 14 residues. CDR3 protein: CASRGAGNTGELFF. The CDR3 DNA follows: TGTGCCAGCCGGGGCGCGGGGAACACCGGGGAGCTGTTTTTT.

The rearrangement joins TRBV27 to TRBJ1-6; D ambiguous. This CDR3 has 13 residues. Germline V lookup: CDR1 MNHEY, CDR2 SMNVEV (reference sequence). V was clipped by 8 bases and J by 2 bases, with 7 bases between them. Written as DNA, the CDR3 is TGTGCCAGCGTGGGAGCCTATAATTCACCCCTCCACTTT. Its protein is CASVGAYNSPLHF.